These T cell receptor beta chains were read from a single sample in a study of T cell responses to AZD1222 COVID-19 vaccine. Only in-frame clones appear in the TCRdb table, and some are missing; sequencing was by immunoSEQ multiplex PCR. The sample consists of 150,000 to 200,000 clones, under 95% of them appearing once. The sample here was peripheral blood, taken 28 days after the second AZD1222 dose. The receptors were sampled from an adult who received the AZD1222 COVID-19 vaccine. Both conserved end residues are part of each CDR3. D genes are given only for firm matches. For some rows the clone size is stated as once, few or many, or as a class when expanded; others skip it.

abundance: NA
d_gene: NA
j_gene: TRBJ1-2
v_gene: TRBV10-3
CDR3aa: CATGRDGYGYTF
CDR3nt: TGTGCCACGGGACGGGACGGCTATGGCTACACCTTC

abundance: NA
d_gene: TRBD1
j_gene: TRBJ1-1
v_gene: TRBV5-4
CDR3aa: CASSKDRGLMNTEAFF
CDR3nt: TGTGCCAGCAGCAAAGACAGGGGGCTCATGAACACTGAAGCTTTCTTT

abundance: NA
d_gene: NA
j_gene: TRBJ1-2
v_gene: TRBV4-2
CDR3aa: CASSQDRADYGYTF
CDR3nt: TGTGCCAGCAGCCAAGACAGGGCGGACTATGGCTACACCTTC

abundance: NA
d_gene: NA
j_gene: TRBJ1-3
v_gene: TRBV18
CDR3aa: CASSPQGYGNTIYF
CDR3nt: TGTGCCAGCTCACCACAGGGATATGGGAACACCATATATTTT

abundance: NA
d_gene: NA
j_gene: TRBJ2-3
v_gene: TRBV5-1
CDR3aa: CASSDRPGWADTQYF
CDR3nt: TGCGCCAGCAGCGACCGGCCGGGTTGGGCAGATACGCAGTATTTT

abundance: NA
d_gene: NA
j_gene: TRBJ2-1
v_gene: TRBV18
CDR3aa: CASSPRRDTSYNEQFF
CDR3nt: TGTGCCAGCTCACCGCGCCGGGACACCTCCTACAATGAGCAGTTCTTC

abundance: NA
d_gene: NA
j_gene: TRBJ2-5
v_gene: TRBV2
CDR3aa: CASRAGLEETQYF
CDR3nt: TGTGCCAGCAGGGCCGGACTTGAAGAGACCCAGTACTTC

abundance: NA
d_gene: NA
j_gene: TRBJ1-1
v_gene: TRBV19
CDR3aa: CASSTGLMNTEAFF
CDR3nt: TGTGCCAGTAGTACGGGACTTATGAACACTGAAGCTTTCTTT

abundance: NA
d_gene: TRBD1
j_gene: TRBJ1-3
v_gene: TRBV25-1
CDR3aa: CASSELVQGAHSGNTIYF
CDR3nt: TGTGCCAGCAGTGAACTAGTCCAGGGGGCTCACTCTGGAAACACCATATATTTT

abundance: NA
d_gene: NA
j_gene: TRBJ1-4
v_gene: TRBV11-2
CDR3aa: CASSPIQGPRINEKLFF
CDR3nt: TGTGCCAGCAGCCCCATACAAGGCCCCCGAATTAATGAAAAACTGTTTTTT

abundance: NA
d_gene: TRBD1
j_gene: TRBJ2-7
v_gene: TRBV18
CDR3aa: CASSPGQGTTYEQYF
CDR3nt: TGTGCCAGCTCACCCGGACAGGGGACGACCTACGAGCAGTACTTC

abundance: NA
d_gene: NA
j_gene: TRBJ2-7
v_gene: TRBV27
CDR3aa: CASSLRGTNYEQYF
CDR3nt: TGTGCCAGCAGTTTGAGAGGGACGAACTACGAGCAGTACTTC

abundance: NA
d_gene: TRBD1
j_gene: TRBJ1-2
v_gene: TRBV25-1
CDR3aa: CASSAGTGDGYTF
CDR3nt: TGTGCCAGCAGTGCCGGGACAGGGGATGGCTACACCTTC

abundance: NA
d_gene: NA
j_gene: TRBJ1-5
v_gene: TRBV9
CDR3aa: CASSVGVNQPQHF
CDR3nt: TGTGCCAGCAGCGTAGGGGTAAATCAGCCCCAGCATTTT

abundance: NA
d_gene: TRBD2
j_gene: TRBJ2-1
v_gene: TRBV3-1/TRBV3-2
CDR3aa: CASSFGTSGGEQFF
CDR3nt: TGTGCCAGCAGCTTCGGGACTAGCGGAGGTGAGCAGTTCTTC

abundance: once
d_gene: NA
j_gene: TRBJ2-7
v_gene: TRBV11-2
CDR3aa: CASSLPLWEQYF
CDR3nt: TGTGCCAGCAGCTTACCCCTCTGGGAGCAGTACTTC

abundance: NA
d_gene: TRBD2
j_gene: TRBJ2-3
v_gene: TRBV4-1
CDR3aa: CASSQVLAGSTDTQYF
CDR3nt: TGCGCCAGCAGCCAAGTCTTAGCGGGGAGCACAGATACGCAGTATTTT

abundance: NA
d_gene: TRBD1
j_gene: TRBJ2-4
v_gene: TRBV20-1
CDR3aa: CGTGWGIQYF
CDR3nt: TGCGGGACAGGGTGGGGGATTCAGTACTTC

abundance: NA
d_gene: TRBD2
j_gene: TRBJ2-7
v_gene: TRBV5-1
CDR3aa: CASSLVVSGAYEQYF
CDR3nt: TGCGCCAGCAGCTTGGTCGTTAGCGGGGCCTACGAGCAGTACTTC

abundance: NA
d_gene: NA
j_gene: TRBJ1-1
v_gene: TRBV7-9
CDR3aa: CASSLGPLGAVNTEAFF
CDR3nt: TGTGCCAGCAGCTTAGGGCCTCTAGGGGCGGTGAACACTGAAGCTTTCTTT

abundance: once
d_gene: NA
j_gene: TRBJ1-1
v_gene: TRBV7-9
CDR3aa: CASSLLQGGDTEAFF
CDR3nt: TGTGCCAGCAGCTTACTCCAAGGCGGCGACACTGAAGCTTTCTTT

abundance: once
d_gene: NA
j_gene: TRBJ2-1
v_gene: TRBV12-3/TRBV12-4
CDR3aa: CASSLDGKNEQFF
CDR3nt: TGTGCCAGCAGTTTAGACGGGAAAAATGAGCAGTTCTTC

abundance: NA
d_gene: TRBD2
j_gene: TRBJ2-3
v_gene: TRBV5-1
CDR3aa: CASSLPSGVAGDTQYF
CDR3nt: TGCGCCAGCAGCTTGCCTAGCGGGGTCGCCGGAGATACGCAGTATTTT

abundance: NA
d_gene: TRBD2
j_gene: TRBJ2-3
v_gene: TRBV7-3
CDR3aa: CASSPTPGGSGWDTQYF
CDR3nt: TGTGCCAGCAGCCCTACCCCCGGGGGGTCGGGGTGGGATACGCAGTATTTT

abundance: NA
d_gene: NA
j_gene: TRBJ1-2
v_gene: TRBV10-3
CDR3aa: CAISSGTQSNYGYTF
CDR3nt: TGTGCCATCAGTTCCGGGACACAATCTAACTATGGCTACACCTTC

abundance: NA
d_gene: TRBD1
j_gene: TRBJ2-7
v_gene: TRBV5-4
CDR3aa: CASRRTGTTYEQYF
CDR3nt: TGTGCCAGCAGGAGGACAGGGACGACCTACGAGCAGTACTTC

abundance: NA
d_gene: TRBD1
j_gene: TRBJ1-2
v_gene: TRBV5-1
CDR3aa: CASSSPSRTGGNYGYTF
CDR3nt: TGCGCCAGCAGCTCCCCGAGCAGGACAGGGGGGAACTATGGCTACACCTTC

abundance: NA
d_gene: NA
j_gene: TRBJ1-2
v_gene: TRBV30
CDR3aa: CAWSPRPYGYTF
CDR3nt: TGTGCCTGGAGTCCCCGGCCCTATGGCTACACCTTC

abundance: NA
d_gene: NA
j_gene: TRBJ1-5
v_gene: TRBV27
CDR3aa: CASRKGPPGGNQPQHF
CDR3nt: TGTGCCAGCAGGAAGGGTCCCCCGGGGGGCAATCAGCCCCAGCATTTT

abundance: NA
d_gene: NA
j_gene: TRBJ1-2
v_gene: TRBV5-4
CDR3aa: CASSLGGINYGYTF
CDR3nt: TGTGCCAGCAGCTTGGGGGGGATTAACTATGGCTACACCTTC

abundance: NA
d_gene: NA
j_gene: TRBJ1-2
v_gene: TRBV15
CDR3aa: CATSRGGLMGYGYTF
CDR3nt: TGTGCCACCAGCAGAGGAGGACTGATGGGCTATGGCTACACCTTC

abundance: NA
d_gene: TRBD1
j_gene: TRBJ1-5
v_gene: TRBV29-1
CDR3aa: CSVEETGDSNQPQHF
CDR3nt: TGCAGCGTTGAGGAGACAGGGGATAGCAATCAGCCCCAGCATTTT

abundance: NA
d_gene: TRBD1
j_gene: TRBJ2-2
v_gene: TRBV9
CDR3aa: CASSPTGLDTGELFF
CDR3nt: TGTGCCAGCAGCCCGACAGGGTTGGACACCGGGGAGCTGTTTTTT

abundance: NA
d_gene: NA
j_gene: TRBJ1-1
v_gene: TRBV30
CDR3aa: CAWTEIRYVKNTEAFF
CDR3nt: TGTGCCTGGACGGAAATCAGGTACGTTAAGAACACTGAAGCTTTCTTT

abundance: NA
d_gene: NA
j_gene: TRBJ2-5
v_gene: TRBV6-5
CDR3aa: CASSFLETQYF
CDR3nt: TGTGCCAGCAGTTTCCTGGAGACCCAGTACTTC

abundance: NA
d_gene: TRBD1
j_gene: TRBJ1-5
v_gene: TRBV2
CDR3aa: CASTLGTGRLGPQHF
CDR3nt: TGTGCCAGCACCCTTGGGACAGGGAGGTTGGGGCCCCAGCATTTT

abundance: NA
d_gene: NA
j_gene: TRBJ2-2
v_gene: TRBV18
CDR3aa: CASSPVNGRSNPGELFF
CDR3nt: TGTGCCAGCTCACCAGTTAATGGCAGGTCCAATCCCGGGGAGCTGTTTTTT

abundance: NA
d_gene: NA
j_gene: TRBJ1-6
v_gene: TRBV5-5
CDR3aa: CASSLSGDSPLHF
CDR3nt: TGTGCCAGCAGCTTGAGTGGGGATTCACCCCTCCACTTT

abundance: NA
d_gene: NA
j_gene: TRBJ1-5
v_gene: TRBV6-6
CDR3aa: CASRRTGLNQPQHF
CDR3nt: TGTGCCAGCAGAAGAACAGGGCTCAATCAGCCCCAGCATTTT

abundance: NA
d_gene: NA
j_gene: TRBJ2-2
v_gene: TRBV12-2
CDR3aa: CASRFGLHLSLNTGELFF
CDR3nt: TGTGCAAGTCGCTTCGGCCTGCACCTCTCCCTCAACACCGGGGAGCTGTTTTTT

abundance: NA
d_gene: NA
j_gene: TRBJ1-6
v_gene: TRBV3-1/TRBV3-2
CDR3aa: CASSQDVGGRSSSYNSPLHF
CDR3nt: TGTGCCAGCAGCCAAGACGTTGGGGGACGTTCAAGCTCCTATAATTCACCCCTCCACTTT

abundance: NA
d_gene: NA
j_gene: TRBJ2-1
v_gene: TRBV2
CDR3aa: CASGGLYNEQFF
CDR3nt: TGTGCCAGCGGGGGACTTTACAATGAGCAGTTCTTC

abundance: NA
d_gene: TRBD1
j_gene: TRBJ1-2
v_gene: TRBV5-1
CDR3aa: CASTPGQHNYGYTF
CDR3nt: TGCGCCAGCACACCGGGACAGCATAACTATGGCTACACCTTC

abundance: NA
d_gene: TRBD1
j_gene: TRBJ1-2
v_gene: TRBV5-5
CDR3aa: CASSRGTANYGYTF
CDR3nt: TGTGCCAGCAGCCGAGGGACAGCTAACTATGGCTACACCTTC

abundance: NA
d_gene: TRBD1
j_gene: TRBJ2-3
v_gene: TRBV11-2
CDR3aa: CASSLQGATDTQYF
CDR3nt: TGTGCCAGCAGCTTGCAGGGGGCCACAGATACGCAGTATTTT

abundance: NA
d_gene: NA
j_gene: TRBJ1-4
v_gene: TRBV7-8
CDR3aa: CASSLTDPFGEKLFF
CDR3nt: TGTGCCAGCAGCTTAACGGACCCTTTTGGCGAAAAACTGTTTTTT

abundance: NA
d_gene: NA
j_gene: TRBJ1-5
v_gene: TRBV3-1/TRBV3-2
CDR3aa: CASSQGGYFGNQPQHF
CDR3nt: TGTGCCAGCAGCCAAGGGGGCTATTTTGGCAATCAGCCCCAGCATTTT

abundance: NA
d_gene: NA
j_gene: TRBJ1-5
v_gene: TRBV6-1
CDR3aa: CASSEQTQPQHF
CDR3nt: TGTGCCAGCAGTGAACAGACCCAGCCCCAGCATTTT

abundance: NA
d_gene: TRBD1
j_gene: TRBJ2-2
v_gene: TRBV7-9
CDR3aa: CASSLGDRAPGELFF
CDR3nt: TGTGCCAGCAGCCTGGGGGACAGGGCGCCCGGGGAGCTGTTTTTT

abundance: NA
d_gene: NA
j_gene: TRBJ2-7
v_gene: TRBV3-1/TRBV3-2
CDR3aa: CASSQESGTNYEQYF
CDR3nt: TGTGCCAGCAGCCAAGAGTCCGGGACGAACTACGAGCAGTACTTC

abundance: NA
d_gene: NA
j_gene: TRBJ2-5
v_gene: TRBV7-9
CDR3aa: CASSLVVHAETQYF
CDR3nt: TGTGCCAGCAGCTTAGTTGTGCACGCGGAGACCCAGTACTTC

abundance: NA
d_gene: NA
j_gene: TRBJ1-6
v_gene: TRBV7-8
CDR3aa: CASSLGGGGSVLHF
CDR3nt: TGTGCCAGCAGCTTAGGGGGGGGAGGTTCGGTCCTCCACTTT

abundance: NA
d_gene: NA
j_gene: TRBJ1-1
v_gene: TRBV19
CDR3aa: CASSIVGRADTEAFF
CDR3nt: TGTGCCAGTAGTATAGTGGGCAGGGCGGACACTGAAGCTTTCTTT

abundance: NA
d_gene: NA
j_gene: TRBJ1-6
v_gene: TRBV6-5
CDR3aa: CASSYSRRGNSPLHF
CDR3nt: TGTGCCAGCAGTTACTCGAGAAGGGGTAATTCACCCCTCCACTTT

abundance: NA
d_gene: TRBD1
j_gene: TRBJ1-2
v_gene: TRBV19
CDR3aa: CASSTGGSYGYTF
CDR3nt: TGTGCCAGTAGTACAGGGGGGTCCTATGGCTACACCTTC

abundance: NA
d_gene: NA
j_gene: TRBJ1-1
v_gene: TRBV6-5
CDR3aa: CASSYSSTSTEAFF
CDR3nt: TGTGCCAGCAGTTACTCGTCTACTAGCACTGAAGCTTTCTTT

abundance: NA
d_gene: TRBD1
j_gene: TRBJ1-1
v_gene: TRBV10-3
CDR3aa: CAIQDRGDTEAFF
CDR3nt: TGTGCCATCCAGGACAGGGGGGACACTGAAGCTTTCTTT

abundance: NA
d_gene: TRBD1
j_gene: TRBJ1-2
v_gene: TRBV6-1
CDR3aa: CASSEPWDREQFDGYTF
CDR3nt: TGTGCCAGCAGTGAACCTTGGGACAGGGAACAGTTTGATGGCTACACCTTC

abundance: NA
d_gene: TRBD1
j_gene: TRBJ1-2
v_gene: TRBV6-5
CDR3aa: CASRGQGAQSYGYTF
CDR3nt: TGTGCCAGCAGGGGACAGGGGGCCCAGTCTTATGGCTACACCTTC

abundance: once
d_gene: NA
j_gene: TRBJ1-2
v_gene: TRBV4-1
CDR3aa: CASSQDTVKAYGYTF
CDR3nt: TGCGCCAGCAGCCAAGATACAGTTAAAGCCTATGGCTACACCTTC